This T cell receptor beta chain derives from a study of CD8+ T cells in alopecia areata. Obtained from alopecia areata patients were lesional scalp punch biopsies along with peripheral blood. After isolation, RNA underwent reverse transcription to generate cDNA as the sequencing template. Sequenced by immunoSEQ multiplex PCR; TCRdb stores in-frame clones only, minus some. The sample yields 45,000 to 60,000 clones, around 96% seen once. V gave up 1 base and J gave up 4 bases, with 10 bases separating them. CDR1 is LGHNA and CDR2 is YSLEER in the germline V gene. The CDR3 runs 15 residues. This chain joins TRBV4-3 and TRBJ2-2, with D hard to call. The sequence was obtained from a human donor with alopecia areata. Sequences were derived from CD8+ T cells sorted from blood, sampled at week 0. The DNA of the CDR3 is TGCGCCAGCAGCCAAGTTGCATGGGGCACCGGGGAGCTGTTTTTT. Residues: CASSQVAWGTGELFF.